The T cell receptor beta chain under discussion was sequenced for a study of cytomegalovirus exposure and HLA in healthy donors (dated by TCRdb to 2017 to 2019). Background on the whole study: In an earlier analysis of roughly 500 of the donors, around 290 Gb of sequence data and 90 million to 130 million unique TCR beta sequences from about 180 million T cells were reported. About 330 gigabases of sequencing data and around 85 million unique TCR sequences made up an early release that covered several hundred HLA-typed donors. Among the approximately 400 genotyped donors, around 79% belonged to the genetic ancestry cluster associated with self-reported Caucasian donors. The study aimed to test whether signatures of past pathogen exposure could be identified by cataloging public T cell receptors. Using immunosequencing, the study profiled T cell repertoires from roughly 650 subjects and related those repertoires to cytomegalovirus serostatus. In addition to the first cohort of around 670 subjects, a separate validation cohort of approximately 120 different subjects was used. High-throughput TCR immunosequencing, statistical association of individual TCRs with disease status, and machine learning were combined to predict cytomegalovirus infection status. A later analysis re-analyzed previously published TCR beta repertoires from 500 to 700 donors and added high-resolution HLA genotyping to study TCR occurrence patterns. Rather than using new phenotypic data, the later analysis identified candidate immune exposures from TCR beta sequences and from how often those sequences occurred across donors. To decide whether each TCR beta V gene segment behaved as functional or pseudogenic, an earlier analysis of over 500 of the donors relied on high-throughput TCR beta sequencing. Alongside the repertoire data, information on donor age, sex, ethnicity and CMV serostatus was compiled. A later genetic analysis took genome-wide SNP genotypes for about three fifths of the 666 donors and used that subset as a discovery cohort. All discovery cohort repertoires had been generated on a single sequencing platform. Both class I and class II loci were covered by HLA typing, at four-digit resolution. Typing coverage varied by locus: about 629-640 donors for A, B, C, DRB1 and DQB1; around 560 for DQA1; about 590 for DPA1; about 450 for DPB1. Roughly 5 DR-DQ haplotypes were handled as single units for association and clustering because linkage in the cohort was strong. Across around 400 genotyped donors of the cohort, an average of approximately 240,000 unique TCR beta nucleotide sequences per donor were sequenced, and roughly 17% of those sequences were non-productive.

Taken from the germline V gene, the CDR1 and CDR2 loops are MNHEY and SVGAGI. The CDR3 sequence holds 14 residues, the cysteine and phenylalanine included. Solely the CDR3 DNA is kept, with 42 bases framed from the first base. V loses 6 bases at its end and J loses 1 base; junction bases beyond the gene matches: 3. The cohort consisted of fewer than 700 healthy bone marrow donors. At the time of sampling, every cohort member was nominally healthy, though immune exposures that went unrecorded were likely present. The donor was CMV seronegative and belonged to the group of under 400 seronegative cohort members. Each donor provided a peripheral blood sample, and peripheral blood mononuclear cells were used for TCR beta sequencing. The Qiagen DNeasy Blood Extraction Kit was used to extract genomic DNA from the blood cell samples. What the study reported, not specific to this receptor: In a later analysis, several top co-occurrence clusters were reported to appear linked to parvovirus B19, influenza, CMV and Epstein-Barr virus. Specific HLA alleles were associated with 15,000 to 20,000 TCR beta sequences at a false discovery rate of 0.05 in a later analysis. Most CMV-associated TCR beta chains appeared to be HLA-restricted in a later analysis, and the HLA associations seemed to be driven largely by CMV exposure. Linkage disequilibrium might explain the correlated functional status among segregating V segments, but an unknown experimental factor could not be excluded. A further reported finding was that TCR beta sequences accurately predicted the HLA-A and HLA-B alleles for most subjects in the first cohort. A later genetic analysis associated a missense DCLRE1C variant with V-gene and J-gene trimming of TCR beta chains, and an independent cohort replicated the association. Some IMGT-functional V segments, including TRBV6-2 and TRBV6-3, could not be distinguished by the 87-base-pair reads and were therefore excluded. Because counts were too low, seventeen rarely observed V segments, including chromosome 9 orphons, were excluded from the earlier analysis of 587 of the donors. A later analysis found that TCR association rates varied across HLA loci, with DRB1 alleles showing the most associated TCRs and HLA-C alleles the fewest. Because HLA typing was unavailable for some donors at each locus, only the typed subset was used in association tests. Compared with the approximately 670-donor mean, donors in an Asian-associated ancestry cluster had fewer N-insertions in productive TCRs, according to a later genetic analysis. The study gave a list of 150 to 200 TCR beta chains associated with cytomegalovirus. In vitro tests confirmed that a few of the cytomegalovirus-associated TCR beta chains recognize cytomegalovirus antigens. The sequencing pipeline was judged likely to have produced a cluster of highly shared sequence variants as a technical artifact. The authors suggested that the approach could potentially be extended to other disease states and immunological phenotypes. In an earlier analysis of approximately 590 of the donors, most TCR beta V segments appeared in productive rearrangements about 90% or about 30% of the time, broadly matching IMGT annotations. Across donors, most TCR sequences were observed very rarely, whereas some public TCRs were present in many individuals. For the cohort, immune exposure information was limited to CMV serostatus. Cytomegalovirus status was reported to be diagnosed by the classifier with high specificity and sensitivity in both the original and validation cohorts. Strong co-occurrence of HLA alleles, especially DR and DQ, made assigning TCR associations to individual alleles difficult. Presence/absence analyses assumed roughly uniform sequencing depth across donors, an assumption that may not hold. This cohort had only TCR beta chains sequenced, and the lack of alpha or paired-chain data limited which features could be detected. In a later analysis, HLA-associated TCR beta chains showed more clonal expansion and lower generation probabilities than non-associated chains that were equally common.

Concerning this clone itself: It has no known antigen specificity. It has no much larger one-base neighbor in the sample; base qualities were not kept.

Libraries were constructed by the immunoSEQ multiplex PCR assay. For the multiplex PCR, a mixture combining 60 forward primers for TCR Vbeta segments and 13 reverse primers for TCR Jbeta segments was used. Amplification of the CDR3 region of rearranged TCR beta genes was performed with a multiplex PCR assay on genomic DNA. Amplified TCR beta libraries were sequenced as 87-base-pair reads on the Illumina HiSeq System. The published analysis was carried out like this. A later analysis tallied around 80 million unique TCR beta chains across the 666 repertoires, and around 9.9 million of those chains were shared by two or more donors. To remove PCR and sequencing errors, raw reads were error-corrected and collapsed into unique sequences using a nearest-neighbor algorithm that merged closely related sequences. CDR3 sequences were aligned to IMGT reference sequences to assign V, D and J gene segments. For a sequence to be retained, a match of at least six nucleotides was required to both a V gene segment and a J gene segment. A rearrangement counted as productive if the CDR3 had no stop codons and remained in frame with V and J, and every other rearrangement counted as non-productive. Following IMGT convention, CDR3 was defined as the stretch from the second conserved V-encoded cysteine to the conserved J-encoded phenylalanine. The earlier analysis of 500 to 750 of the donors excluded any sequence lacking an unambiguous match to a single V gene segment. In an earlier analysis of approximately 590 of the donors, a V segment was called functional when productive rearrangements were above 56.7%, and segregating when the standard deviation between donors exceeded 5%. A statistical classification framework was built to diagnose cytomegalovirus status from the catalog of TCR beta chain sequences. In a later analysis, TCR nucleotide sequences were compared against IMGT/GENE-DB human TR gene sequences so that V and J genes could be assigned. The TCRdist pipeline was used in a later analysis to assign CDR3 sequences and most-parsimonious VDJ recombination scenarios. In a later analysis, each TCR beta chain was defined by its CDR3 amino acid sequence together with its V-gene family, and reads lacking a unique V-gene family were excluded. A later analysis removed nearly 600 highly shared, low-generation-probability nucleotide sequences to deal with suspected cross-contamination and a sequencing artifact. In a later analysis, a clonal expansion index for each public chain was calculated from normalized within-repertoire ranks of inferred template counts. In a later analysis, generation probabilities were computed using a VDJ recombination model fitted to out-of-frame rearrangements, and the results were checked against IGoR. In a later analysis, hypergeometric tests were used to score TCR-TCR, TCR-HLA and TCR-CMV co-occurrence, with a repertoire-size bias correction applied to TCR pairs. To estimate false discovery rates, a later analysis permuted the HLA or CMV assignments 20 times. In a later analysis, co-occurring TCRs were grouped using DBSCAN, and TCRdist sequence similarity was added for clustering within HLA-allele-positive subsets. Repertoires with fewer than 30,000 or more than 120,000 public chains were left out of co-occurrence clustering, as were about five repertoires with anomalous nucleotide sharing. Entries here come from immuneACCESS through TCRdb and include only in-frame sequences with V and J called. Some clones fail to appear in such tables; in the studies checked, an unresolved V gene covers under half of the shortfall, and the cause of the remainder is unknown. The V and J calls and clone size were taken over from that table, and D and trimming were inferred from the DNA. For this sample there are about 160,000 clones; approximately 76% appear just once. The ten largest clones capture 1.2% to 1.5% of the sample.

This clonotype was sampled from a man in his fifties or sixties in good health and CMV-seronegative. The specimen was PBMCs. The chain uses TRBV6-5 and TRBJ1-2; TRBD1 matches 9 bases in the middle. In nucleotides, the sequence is TGTGCCAGCAGAAGGGGACAGGGTAACTATGGCTACACCTTC. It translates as CASRRGQGNYGYTF.